Described below is a single T cell receptor beta chain sequence and its context. Its antigen is not known. Profiling relied on immunoSEQ multiplex PCR, and the TCRdb table lists in-frame clones only, not all of them. The sample shows 10,000 to 15,000 clones, approximately 83% of them seen only once. This record comes from a study of tumor-infiltrating lymphocytes in localized non-small cell lung cancer. Study-level findings and limits: T-cell fraction did not differ between immunotypes IM1 and IM2.

Germline V CDR1 and CDR2: SGHNT, YYREEE (reference sequence). The trim removed 5 bases at V and 0 bases at J, leaving 5 bases unmatched. CDR3 size: 15 residues. The sequence was obtained from a human donor with non-small cell lung cancer. The chain couples TRBV5-4 to TRBJ1-5, with TRBD1 identical over 7 bases. Material for sequencing was uninvolved lung tissue not adjacent to the tumor. The CDR3 reads CASSTQGDSNQPQHF. The CDR3 DNA sequence: TGTGCCAGCAGTACCCAGGGGGATAGCAATCAGCCCCAGCATTTT.